This TCR beta chain was recorded in a study of cytomegalovirus exposure and HLA in healthy donors (dated by TCRdb to about 2017). For the study in its entirety: An earlier analysis of 587 of the donors reported approximately 280 Gb of sequence data and about 120 million unique TCR beta sequences obtained from 180 million or so T cells. Class I and class II HLA loci were covered by the typing at four-digit resolution. An early release covering just under 650 HLA-typed donors comprised approximately 290 gigabases of sequencing data and around 80 million unique TCR sequences. An earlier analysis of more than 450 of the donors used high-throughput TCR beta sequencing to judge whether each TCR beta V gene segment behaved as functional or pseudogenic. In addition to the first cohort of 666 subjects, a separate validation cohort of under 150 different subjects was used. In the later analysis, no new phenotypic data were used to find candidate immune exposures; instead, reliance was placed on TCR beta sequences and their occurrence across donors. Every repertoire in the discovery cohort had been generated on one and the same sequencing platform. A later analysis re-examined previously published TCR beta repertoires from several hundred donors and added high-resolution HLA genotyping to investigate patterns of TCR occurrence. A later genetic analysis took genome-wide SNP genotypes for about 55% of the roughly 700 donors and used that subset as a discovery cohort. The study profiled the T cell repertoires of hundreds of subjects by immunosequencing and related them to cytomegalovirus serostatus. Alongside the repertoire data, information on donor age, sex, ethnicity and CMV serostatus was compiled. The aim of the study was to test whether cataloging public T cell receptors could identify signatures of past pathogen exposure. High-throughput TCR immunosequencing, statistical association of individual TCRs with disease status, and machine learning were combined to predict cytomegalovirus infection status. Typing coverage differed by locus: A, B, C, DRB1 and DQB1 were typed in roughly 620-630 donors, DQA1 in around 500, DPA1 in 606, and DPB1 in around 440. Among a few hundred genotyped donors of the cohort, an average of around 240,000 unique TCR beta nucleotide sequences were sequenced per donor, roughly 18% of them non-productive. A few DR-DQ haplotypes were treated as single units for association and clustering because of strong linkage in the cohort. Of the 300 to 450 genotyped donors, 65% to 90% fell in the genetic ancestry cluster associated with self-reported Caucasian donors.

In total, roughly 670 healthy bone marrow donors made up the cohort. At the time of sampling, all cohort members were nominally healthy, though unrecorded immune exposures were likely present. The donor was CMV seropositive and belonged to the group of around 300 seropositive cohort members. Each donor provided a peripheral blood sample, and peripheral blood mononuclear cells were used for TCR beta sequencing. The Qiagen DNeasy Blood Extraction Kit was used to extract genomic DNA from the blood cell samples. The method behind the library was the immunoSEQ multiplex PCR assay. The multiplex PCR relied on a mix of 60 forward primers for TCR Vbeta segments and 13 reverse primers for TCR Jbeta segments. A multiplex PCR assay on genomic DNA amplified the CDR3 region of rearranged TCR beta genes. On the Illumina HiSeq System, the amplified TCR beta libraries were sequenced as 87-base-pair reads. Turning to the authors' computational methods: Across the 670 or so repertoires, a later analysis counted tens of millions of unique TCR beta chains, 9 million to 14 million of which were shared by at least two donors. Raw reads were error-corrected and collapsed into unique sequences by a nearest-neighbor algorithm in which closely related sequences were merged to remove PCR and sequencing errors. V, D and J gene segments were assigned by aligning CDR3 sequences to IMGT reference sequences. Each retained sequence needed at least a six-nucleotide match to both a V gene segment and a J gene segment. Rearrangements were called productive when the CDR3 lacked stop codons and stayed in frame with V and J; all others were non-productive. CDR3 was defined by IMGT convention, running from the second conserved V-encoded cysteine to the conserved J-encoded phenylalanine. Sequences without an unambiguous match to a single V gene segment were excluded from the earlier analysis of 587 of the donors. In an earlier analysis of several hundred of the donors, V segments were called functional above 56.7% productive rearrangements and were called segregating when the between-donor standard deviation exceeded 5%. A statistical classification framework was built for diagnosing cytomegalovirus status from the catalog of TCR beta chain sequences. V and J gene assignment, in a later analysis, came from comparing TCR nucleotide sequences with IMGT/GENE-DB human TR gene sequences. The TCRdist pipeline was used in a later analysis to assign CDR3 sequences and most-parsimonious VDJ recombination scenarios. In a later analysis, each TCR beta chain was defined by its CDR3 amino acid sequence together with its V-gene family, and reads without a unique V-gene family were excluded. In a later analysis, nearly 600 highly shared, low-generation-probability nucleotide sequences were removed to address suspected cross-contamination and a sequencing artifact. For each public chain, a later analysis derived a clonal expansion index from normalized ranks of inferred template counts within each repertoire. In a later analysis, generation probabilities were computed with a VDJ recombination model fitted to out-of-frame rearrangements, and the resulting probabilities were checked against IGoR. In a later analysis, TCR-TCR, TCR-HLA and TCR-CMV co-occurrence was scored with hypergeometric tests, and a repertoire-size bias correction was applied to TCR pairs. False discovery rates were estimated in a later analysis by permuting HLA or CMV assignments 20 times. In a later analysis, co-occurring TCRs were grouped using DBSCAN, and TCRdist sequence similarity was added for clustering within HLA-allele-positive subsets. Repertoires with fewer than 30,000 or more than 120,000 public chains, plus five repertoires with anomalous nucleotide sharing, were excluded from co-occurrence clustering. TCRdb retrieved this table from immuneACCESS and kept in-frame rearrangements only. Not all clones are present; in checked studies, unresolved V genes account for under half, and no reason is known for the remainder. That table gives V, J and clone size, and the DNA gave D and trimming. The sample table shows about 140,000 clones, and approximately 70% are seen once. The ten largest clones add up to under 2.5% of the sample.

The research as a whole found: In this cohort, only TCR beta chains were sequenced, and detectable features were limited by the absence of alpha or paired-chain data. Immune exposure information for the cohort was limited to CMV serostatus. Most CMV-associated TCR beta chains appeared to be HLA-restricted in a later analysis, and the HLA associations seemed to be driven largely by CMV exposure. Most TCR sequences were seen in very few donors, while some public TCRs were found in many individuals. Because the 87-base-pair reads could not distinguish some IMGT-functional V segments, including TRBV6-2 and TRBV6-3, those segments were excluded. A further reported finding was that TCR beta sequences accurately predicted the HLA-A and HLA-B alleles for most subjects in the first cohort. At a false discovery rate of 0.05, a later analysis linked around 17,000 TCR beta sequences to specific HLA alleles. Broadly in line with IMGT annotations, most TCR beta V segments showed up in productive rearrangements about 87% or about 30% of the time in an earlier analysis of a few hundred of the donors. A later analysis found that TCR association rates varied across HLA loci, with DRB1 alleles showing the most associated TCRs and HLA-C alleles the fewest. A cluster of highly shared sequence variants was judged likely to represent a technical artifact of the sequencing pipeline. A later analysis reported that several top co-occurrence clusters appeared linked to parvovirus B19, influenza, CMV and Epstein-Barr virus. V-gene and J-gene trimming of TCR beta chains was associated with a missense DCLRE1C variant in a later genetic analysis, and the association was replicated in an independent cohort. Correlated functional status among segregating V segments might be attributable to linkage disequilibrium, but an unknown experimental factor could not be ruled out. The study listed 164 TCR beta chains as associated with cytomegalovirus. Because counts were too low, seventeen rarely observed V segments, including chromosome 9 orphons, were left out of the earlier analysis of roughly 600 of the donors. Cytomegalovirus status was reported to be diagnosed by the classifier with high specificity and sensitivity in both the original and validation cohorts. In vitro tests confirmed that a few of the cytomegalovirus-associated TCR beta chains recognize cytomegalovirus antigens. The authors suggested that the approach could potentially be generalized to other disease states and immunological phenotypes. Compared with equally common non-associated chains, HLA-associated TCR beta chains in a later analysis were more clonally expanded and had lower generation probabilities. Compared with the approximately 710-donor mean, donors in an Asian-associated ancestry cluster had fewer N-insertions in productive TCRs, according to a later genetic analysis. HLA typing was unavailable for some donors at each locus, so association tests used only the typed subset. Strong co-occurrence of HLA alleles, especially DR and DQ, made assigning TCR associations to individual alleles difficult. Sequencing depth was assumed to be roughly uniform across donors in the presence/absence analyses, though that assumption may not hold.

Regarding this clone: This receptor's antigen is unknown. No much larger clone is present one base from it, and per-base qualities are unavailable.

CDR1 ENHRY and CDR2 SYGVKD were looked up in the germline V gene. Inclusive of the bounding cysteine and phenylalanine, the CDR3 is 11 residues long. Only the CDR3 region is kept as DNA, spanning 33 bases read in frame from base 1. Relative to germline, V is 2 bases shorter and J is 3 bases shorter, with 2 bases between their ends. The sequence is built from TRBV10-3 and TRBJ2-7; there is no confident call for the D gene. This clonotype originated in a woman aged 55 to 70 in good health and CMV-seropositive. Sequencing input: PBMCs. The nucleotide sequence is given as TGTGCCATCAGTGAGCTCTACGAGCAGTACTTC. Protein translation: CAISELYEQYF.